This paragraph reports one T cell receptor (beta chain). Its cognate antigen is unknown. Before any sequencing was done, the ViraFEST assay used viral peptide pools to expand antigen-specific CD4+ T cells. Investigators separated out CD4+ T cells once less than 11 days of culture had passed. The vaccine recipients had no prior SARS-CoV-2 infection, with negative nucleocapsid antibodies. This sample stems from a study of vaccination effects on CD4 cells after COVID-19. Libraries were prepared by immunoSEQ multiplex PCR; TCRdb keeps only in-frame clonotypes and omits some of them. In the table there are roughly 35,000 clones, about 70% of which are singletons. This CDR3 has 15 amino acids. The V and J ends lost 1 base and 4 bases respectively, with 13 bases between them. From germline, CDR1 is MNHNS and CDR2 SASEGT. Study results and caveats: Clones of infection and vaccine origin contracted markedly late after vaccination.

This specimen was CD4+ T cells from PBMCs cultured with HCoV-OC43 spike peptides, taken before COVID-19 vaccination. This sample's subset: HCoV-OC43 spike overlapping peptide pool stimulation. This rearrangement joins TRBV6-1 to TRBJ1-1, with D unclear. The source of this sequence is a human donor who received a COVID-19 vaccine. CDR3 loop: CASSEGGLWVTEAFF. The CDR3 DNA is TGTGCCAGCAGTGAAGGTGGTTTGTGGGTCACTGAAGCTTTCTTT.